A few counts support the clone carrying this TCR beta chain. This sample is part of a study of cytomegalovirus exposure and HLA in healthy donors. The PCR ran on 60 Vbeta and 13 Jbeta primers. Sequenced by immunoSEQ multiplex PCR; TCRdb stores in-frame clones only, minus some. This table holds around 150,000 clones, roughly 8.8% found once. V was cut by 4 bases and J by 4 bases, with 13 bases left in between. Germline CDR1 SNHLY, CDR2 FYNNEI. CDR3 length: 14 residues. Sequencing was carried out using PBMCs. The sequence was collected from a woman in her thirties or forties in good health and CMV-seropositive. V gene TRBV2 combines with J gene TRBJ1-1; a weak D match, TRBD1 (5 bases). The CDR3: CASSVGDYSTEAFF. For the CDR3, the DNA is TGTGCCAGCAGTGTTGGGGACTATTCCACTGAAGCTTTCTTT.